The clone carrying this T cell receptor (beta chain) was detected many times. Preparation of the TCRbeta library was carried out with unique molecular identifiers. MiXCR, run by TCRdb on the PCR reads, gives a single entry per CDR3 protein. Of hundreds of thousands of distinct CDR3 sequences listed, 16% are singletons. The data were obtained in a study of T-cell reconstitution after alpha-beta-depleted transplantation in children. This CDR3 is built from 15 residues. V shed 9 bases, J shed 2 bases, and the junction held 6 bases outside the gene matches. Germline V CDR1 and CDR2: ENHRY, SYGVKD. The source is a human donor who donated a stem cell graft to a child with acute myeloid leukemia. The specimen was PBMCs from the stem cell graft donor, collected from the stem cell graft. The chain joins TRBV10-3 to TRBJ2-3; 12 bases are a match to TRBD2. The CDR3 reads CAMGLAGGATDTQYF. The CDR3 DNA is TGTGCCATGGGCCTAGCGGGGGGGGCCACAGATACGCAGTATTTT.